One T cell receptor (beta chain) is described in this entry. This sample was included in a study of cytomegalovirus exposure and HLA in healthy donors. Per germline, CDR1 SGDLS and CDR2 YYNGEE. V was pared by 4 bases and J by 2 bases, with 11 bases of the junction left unmatched. This CDR3 has 19 residues. The PCR contained 60 Vbeta and 13 Jbeta primers. This table comes from immunoSEQ multiplex PCR, and its TCRdb copy is limited to in-frame clones, with some not included. This table holds about 120,000 clones, around 65% found once. The chain uses TRBV9 and TRBJ2-6; TRBD1 aligns across 11 bases. This TCR derives from a man between 18 and 35 years old in good health and CMV-seronegative. The source material was PBMCs. DNA for the CDR3: TGTGCCAGCAGCTACCTTCCCCCGGGACAGGGGGCTGGGGCCAACGTCCTGACTTTC. This codes for CASSYLPPGQGAGANVLTF.